The 5 T cell receptor beta chains below all came from one sample that was sequenced in a study of post-analysis software for immune sequencing data. Whole-study findings and limits: TRBV5-6, TRBV5-1 and TRBV20-1 were among four to six TRBV segments more frequent in patients than controls.

These receptors have no identified antigens. Unique molecular identifiers tagged the TCR beta cDNA libraries. TCRdb re-derived calls from the PCR reads in MiXCR, one entry per CDR3 protein. The sample has 350,000 to 450,000 distinct CDR3 sequences; 39% are singletons. The sequenced sample was blood. All receptors derive from a girl aged 2-10 years with multiple sclerosis.

The chain links TRBV29-1 to TRBJ2-7, with D possibly being TRBD1 (6 bases). The CDR3 totals 16 residues. The germline CDR1 and CDR2 sequences are SQVTM and ANQGSEA. Trimming took 0 bases from V and 2 from J, leaving 17 bases between them. CDR3 coding DNA: TGCAGCGTTGAAGATCATGAGACAGGCGCACCCTACGAGCAGTACTTC. This encodes CSVEDHETGAPYEQYF.

The chain is built from TRBV28 and TRBJ2-7; D unclear. The J call may be incorrect, as the DNA end agrees better with TRBJ2-5. The CDR3 spans 13 residues. In germline, CDR1 is MDHEN, CDR2 SYDVKM. The CDR3: CASSCGWEETQYF. The DNA of the CDR3 is TGTGCCAGCAGCTGCGGTTGGGAAGAGACCCAGTACTTC.

The J gene is TRBJ2-7, the V gene TRBV10-3; 9 bases are a match to TRBD1. Germline lookup yields CDR1 ENHRY and CDR2 SYGVKD. The CDR3 is made up of 13 amino acids. J lost 4 bases, V lost 4 bases, and 2 bases had no gene match. As DNA, the CDR3 is TGTGCCATCAGTGTACAGGGGGCTTACGAGCAGTACTTC. Protein product: CAISVQGAYEQYF.

This clonotype was seen at least ten times. This chain joins TRBV7-9 and TRBJ2-3; no clear D gene. The CDR3 is 13 amino acids. The ends were cut back, 6 bases at V and 1 base at J, with 8 bases in the middle. Germline V lookup: CDR1 SEHNR, CDR2 FQNEAQ (reference sequence). The CDR3 protein is CASSLVGTDTQYF. DNA of the CDR3: TGTGCCAGCAGTCTAGTTGGCACAGATACGCAGTATTTT.

This rearrangement joins TRBV7-9 to TRBJ2-7, with D uncertain. The J call is uncertain, as TRBJ2-4 better fits the DNA end. Germline V CDR1 and CDR2: SEHNR, FQNEAQ (reference sequence). The CDR3 consists of 14 residues. DNA of the CDR3: TGTGCCAGCAGCTCTAGAGGCGGCCCAAACATTCAGTACTTC. It is translated as CASSSRGGPNIQYF.